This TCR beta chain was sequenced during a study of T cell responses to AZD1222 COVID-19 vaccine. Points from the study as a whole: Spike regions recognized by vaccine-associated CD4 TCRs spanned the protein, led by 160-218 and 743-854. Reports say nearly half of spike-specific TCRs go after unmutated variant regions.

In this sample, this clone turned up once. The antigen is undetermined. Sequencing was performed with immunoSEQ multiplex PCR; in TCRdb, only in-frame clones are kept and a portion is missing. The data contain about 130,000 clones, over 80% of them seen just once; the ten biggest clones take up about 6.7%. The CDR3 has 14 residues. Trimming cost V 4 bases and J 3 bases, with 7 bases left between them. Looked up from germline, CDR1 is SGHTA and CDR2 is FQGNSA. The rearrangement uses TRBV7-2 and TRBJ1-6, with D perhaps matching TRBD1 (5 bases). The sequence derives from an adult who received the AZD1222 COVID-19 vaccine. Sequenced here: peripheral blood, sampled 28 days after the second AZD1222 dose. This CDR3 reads CASSWDHYNSPLHF. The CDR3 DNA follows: TGTGCCAGCAGCTGGGACCACTATAATTCACCCCTCCACTTT.